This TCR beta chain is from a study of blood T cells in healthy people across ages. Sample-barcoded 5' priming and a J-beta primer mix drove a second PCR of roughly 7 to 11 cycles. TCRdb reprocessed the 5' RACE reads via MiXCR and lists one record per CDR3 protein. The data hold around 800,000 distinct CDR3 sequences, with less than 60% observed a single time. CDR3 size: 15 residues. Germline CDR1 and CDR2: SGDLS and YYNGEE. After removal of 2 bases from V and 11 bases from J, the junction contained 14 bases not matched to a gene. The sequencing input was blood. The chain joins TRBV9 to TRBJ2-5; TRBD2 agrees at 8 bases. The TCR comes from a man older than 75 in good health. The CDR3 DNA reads TGTGCCAGCAGCGTCGGGCTAGCGGGTGTCTACGGGCAGTACTTC. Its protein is CASSVGLAGVYGQYF.